This T cell receptor (beta chain) was observed in a study of blood T cell repertoires in COVID-19. Study details: Collection of acute and convalescent COVID-19 samples took place in the United States, Italy and Spain. Sources were T cells, B-cell-depleted T cells, or PBMCs; the material itself was cDNA or gDNA.

Study processing details: Reference gene primer amplification yielded estimated nucleated cell counts. Profiling relied on immunoSEQ multiplex PCR, and the TCRdb table lists in-frame clones only, not all of them. That table is the source of V, J and clone size, and D and trimming were worked out from the DNA. This sample has over 35,000 clones, with 88% found just once. The CDR3 sequence is 16 residues long. Germline CDR1 reads KGHSH; CDR2 reads LQKENI. As to this clone: One junction end does not reproduce the germline sequence, and a read error may be involved.

The TCR originated in a man in his fifties or sixties with acute or convalescent COVID-19. The sample comprised peripheral blood. V gene TRBV18 combines with J gene TRBJ1-1; D may be TRBD1 (5 bases). The CDR3 sequence is CASSRDKGGANSEAFF. CDR3 DNA: TGTGCCAGCTCCCGCGACAAGGGAGGGGCGAACTCTGAAGCTTTCTTT.